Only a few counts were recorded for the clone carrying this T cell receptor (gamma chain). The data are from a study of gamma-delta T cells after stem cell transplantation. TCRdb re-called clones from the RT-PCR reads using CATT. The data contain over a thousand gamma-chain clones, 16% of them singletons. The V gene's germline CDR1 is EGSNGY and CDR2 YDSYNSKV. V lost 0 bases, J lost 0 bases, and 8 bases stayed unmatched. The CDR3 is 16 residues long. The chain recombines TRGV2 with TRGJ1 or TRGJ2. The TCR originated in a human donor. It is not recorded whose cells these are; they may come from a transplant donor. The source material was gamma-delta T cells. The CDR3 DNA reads TGTGCCACCTGGGACGGGATCACCCTGAATTATTATAAGAAACTCTTT. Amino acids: CATWDGITLNYYKKLF.